This T cell receptor (beta chain) comes out of a study of control samples from healthy donors and cancer patients (dated by TCRdb to the early 2020s). For this clone: The clone's antigen remains unknown. Per-base qualities were not stored, and no clone one base away is much larger.

Library creation used the immunoSEQ multiplex PCR assay. As stored in TCRdb, this immuneACCESS dataset retains in-frame rearrangements with V and J assigned. A fraction of the clones does not appear; measured against another copy, unresolved V genes explain less than half of the discrepancy, and the remainder lacks a known reason. Within this sample are about 200,000 clones, with approximately 91% of them counted one time only. Around 1.9% of the sample is in the top ten clones. This receptor was obtained from a man aged 30 to 39 in good health. Sequenced input: blood.

CDR3 protein: CASSQTGRTEADTQYF. The nucleotide sequence is given as TGCGCCAGCAGTCAGACAGGACGTACAGAGGCAGATACGCAGTATTTT. The V gene is TRBV4-1 and the J gene is TRBJ2-3, and the D gene may be TRBD1, 6 bases matching. The V end loses 6 bases and the J end loses 4 bases, and a stretch of 20 bases separates them. The CDR3 spans 16 residues, from the cysteine through the phenylalanine. CDR3 DNA only is kept here, 48 bases in frame from base 1. The germline V gene supplies CDR1 MGHRA and CDR2 YSYEKL.